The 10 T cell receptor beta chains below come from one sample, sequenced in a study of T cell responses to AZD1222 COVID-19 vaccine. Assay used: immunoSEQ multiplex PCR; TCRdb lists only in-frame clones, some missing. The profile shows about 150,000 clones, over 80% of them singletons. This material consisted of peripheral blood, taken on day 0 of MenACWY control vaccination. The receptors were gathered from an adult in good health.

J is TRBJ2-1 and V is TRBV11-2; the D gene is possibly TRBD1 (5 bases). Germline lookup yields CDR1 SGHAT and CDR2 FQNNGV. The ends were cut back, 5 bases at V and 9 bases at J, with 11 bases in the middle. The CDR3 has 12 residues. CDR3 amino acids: CASSEGQGEQFF. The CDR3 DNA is TGTGCCAGCAGCGAAGGGCAGGGTGAGCAGTTCTTC.

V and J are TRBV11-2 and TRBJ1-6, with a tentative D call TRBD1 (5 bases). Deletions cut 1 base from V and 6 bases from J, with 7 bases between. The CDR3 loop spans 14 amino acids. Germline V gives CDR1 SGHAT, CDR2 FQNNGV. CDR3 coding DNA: TGTGCCAGCAGCTTAGGACAGTTTAATTCACCCCTCCACTTT. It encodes CASSLGQFNSPLHF.

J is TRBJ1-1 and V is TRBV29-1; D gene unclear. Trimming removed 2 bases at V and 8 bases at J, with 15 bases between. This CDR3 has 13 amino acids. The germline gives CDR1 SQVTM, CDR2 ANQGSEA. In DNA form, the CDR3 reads TGCAGCGTTGAACGTCGGCAGAGCAGGGAAGCTTTCTTT. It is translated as CSVERRQSREAFF.

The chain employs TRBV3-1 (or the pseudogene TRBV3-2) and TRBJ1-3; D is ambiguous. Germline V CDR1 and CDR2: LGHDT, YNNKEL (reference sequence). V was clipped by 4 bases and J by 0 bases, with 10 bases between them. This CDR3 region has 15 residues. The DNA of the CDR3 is TGTGCCAGCAGCCCCCCTCCCCGCTCTGGAAACACCATATATTTT. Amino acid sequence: CASSPPPRSGNTIYF.

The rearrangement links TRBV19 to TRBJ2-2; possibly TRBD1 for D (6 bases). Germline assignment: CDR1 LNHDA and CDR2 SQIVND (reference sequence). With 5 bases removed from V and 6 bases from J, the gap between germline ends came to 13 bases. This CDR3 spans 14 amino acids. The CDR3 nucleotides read TGTGCCAGTAGTGATACAGGGAGATCCGGGGAGCTGTTTTTT. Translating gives CASSDTGRSGELFF.

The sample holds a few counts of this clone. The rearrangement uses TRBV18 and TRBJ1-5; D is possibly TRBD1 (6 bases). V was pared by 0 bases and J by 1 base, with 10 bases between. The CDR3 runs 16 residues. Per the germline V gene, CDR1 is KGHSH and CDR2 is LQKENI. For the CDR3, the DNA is TGTGCCAGCTCACCACCGGGGGACATCAGCAATCAGCCCCAGCATTTT. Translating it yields CASSPPGDISNQPQHF.

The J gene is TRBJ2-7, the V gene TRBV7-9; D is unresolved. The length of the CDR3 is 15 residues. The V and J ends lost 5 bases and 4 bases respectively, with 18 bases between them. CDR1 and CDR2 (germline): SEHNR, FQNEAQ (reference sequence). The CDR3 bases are TGTGCCAGCAGCAATCCGGGCTCCACGAGGTACGAGCAGTACTTC. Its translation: CASSNPGSTRYEQYF.

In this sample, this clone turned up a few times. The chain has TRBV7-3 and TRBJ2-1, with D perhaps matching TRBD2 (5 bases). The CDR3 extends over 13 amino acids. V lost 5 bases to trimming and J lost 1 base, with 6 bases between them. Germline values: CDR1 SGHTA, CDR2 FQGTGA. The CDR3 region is CASSEGSYNEQFF. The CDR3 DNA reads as TGTGCCAGCAGCGAGGGTTCCTACAATGAGCAGTTCTTC.

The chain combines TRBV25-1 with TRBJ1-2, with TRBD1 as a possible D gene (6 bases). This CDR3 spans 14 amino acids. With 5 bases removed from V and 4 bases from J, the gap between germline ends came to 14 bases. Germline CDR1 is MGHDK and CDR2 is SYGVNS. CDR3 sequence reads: CASSWDTRGYGYTF. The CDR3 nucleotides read TGTGCCAGCAGTTGGGACACTCGGGGCTATGGCTACACCTTC.

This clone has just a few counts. This chain's CDR3 is CASSYTGGAYEQYF. CDR3 nucleotides: TGTGCCAGCAGCTATACAGGGGGTGCCTACGAGCAGTACTTC. This rearrangement joins TRBV14 to TRBJ2-7; TRBD1 matches 8 bases. Trimming cost V 5 bases and J 2 bases; bases outside gene matches: 5. Germline lookup yields CDR1 SGHDN and CDR2 FVKESK. The CDR3 has 14 residues.